The following is a T cell receptor (beta chain) sequence with its context. Germline-derived CDR1 and CDR2 are MNHEY and SMNVEV (reference sequence). CDR3 length equals 12 residues. V lost 3 bases and J lost 4, with 4 bases in between. Here immunoSEQ multiplex PCR was the method, and the copy in TCRdb shows in-frame clones only, minus some. The sample holds fewer than 400,000 clones, around 66% seen once. These data originate in a study of cytotoxic CD8 clonotypes in ibrutinib-treated CLL. On the study more broadly: Partial response occurred in approximately 25 patients and complete response in 2; at median roughly 74 months, approximately 15 remained remitted and about 12 progressed.

The chain combines TRBV27 with TRBJ2-1; D is unclear. The clonotype originates from a human donor with chronic lymphocytic leukemia. Here the sequenced sample was PBMCs, taken after 36 months of ibrutinib treatment. CDR3 coding DNA: TGTGCCAGCAGTTTTCTTTACAATGAGCAGTTCTTC. This translates into CASSFLYNEQFF.